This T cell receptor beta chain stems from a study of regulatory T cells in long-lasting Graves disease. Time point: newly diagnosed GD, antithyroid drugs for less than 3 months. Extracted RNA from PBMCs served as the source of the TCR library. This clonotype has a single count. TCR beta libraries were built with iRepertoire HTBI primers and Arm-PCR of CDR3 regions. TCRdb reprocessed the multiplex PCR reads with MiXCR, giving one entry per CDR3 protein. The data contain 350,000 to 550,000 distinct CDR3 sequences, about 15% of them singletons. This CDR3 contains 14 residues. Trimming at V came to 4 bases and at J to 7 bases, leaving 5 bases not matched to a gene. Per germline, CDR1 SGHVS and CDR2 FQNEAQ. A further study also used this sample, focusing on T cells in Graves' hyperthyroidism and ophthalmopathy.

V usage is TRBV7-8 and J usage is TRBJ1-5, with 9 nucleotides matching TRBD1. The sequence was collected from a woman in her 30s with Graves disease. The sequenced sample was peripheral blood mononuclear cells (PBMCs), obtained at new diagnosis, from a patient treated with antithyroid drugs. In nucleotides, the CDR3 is TGTGCCAGCAGCTCTAGACAGGGGGGCCAGCCCCAGCATTTT. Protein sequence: CASSSRQGGQPQHF.